This record looks at one T cell receptor (beta chain) sequence and its context. Per the original methods: Nucleated cell number was recorded as an estimate derived from reference gene primer amplification. The data were produced by immunoSEQ multiplex PCR, yet TCRdb's version contains in-frame clones alone and is incomplete. D and trimming were read from the DNA, whereas the V and J calls and clone size are those reported in that table. The sample has a few hundred thousand clones, around nine tenths seen once. The ends were cut back, 2 bases at V and 9 bases at J, with 8 bases in the middle. The CDR3 has 11 residues. Germline V gene data show CDR1 as PRHDT and CDR2 as FYEKMQ (reference sequence). The sample comes from a study of blood T cell repertoires in COVID-19. On the study more broadly: The United States, Italy and Spain were the sources of the acute and convalescent COVID-19 samples. PBMCs, B-cell-depleted T cells, or T cells provided the cDNA or gDNA that made up the material.

This chain connects TRBV13 to TRBJ2-7; unclear D gene. The clonotype comes from a woman aged 70 to 79 with active or convalescent COVID-19. Sample: peripheral blood. CDR3 sequence reads: CASSLSTRQYF. The CDR3, as DNA: TGTGCCAGCAGCTTAAGTACTCGGCAGTACTTC. Filled out from reference TRBV13 and TRBJ2-7, the complete variable domain reads AAGVIQSPRHLIKEKRETATLKCYPIPRHDTVYWYQQGPGQDPQFLISFYEKMQSDKGSIPDRFSAQQFSDYHSELNMSSLELGDSALYFCASSLSTRQYFGPGTRLTVT.